Sequencing of this TCR beta chain was carried out in a study of blood T cell repertoires in COVID-19. On the study more broadly: Some COVID-19 samples were acute and others convalescent; all came from the United States, Italy and Spain. PBMCs, B-cell-depleted T cells, or T cells were the source of the cDNA or gDNA that made up the material.

After removal of 9 bases from V and 9 bases from J, the junction contained 5 bases not matched to a gene. Germline loops: CDR1 SNHLY, CDR2 FYNNEI. The CDR3 has 13 amino acids. Authors' data handling: By means of reference gene primer amplification, nucleated cell counts were estimated. Measured with immunoSEQ multiplex PCR; TCRdb has only the in-frame clones, and not every one. The D gene and trimming were derived from the DNA, and the V and J assignments and clone size from that table. This sample has 250,000 to 350,000 clones, with roughly 82% found just once. The sequencing sample was made of peripheral blood. The sequence was obtained from a woman in her fifties or sixties with acute or convalescent COVID-19. The chain links TRBV2 to TRBJ1-6; 10 bases align to TRBD1. CDR3 coding DNA: TGTGCCAGAAGACAGGGGGCTGGTTCACCCCTCCACTTT. This encodes CARRQGAGSPLHF.